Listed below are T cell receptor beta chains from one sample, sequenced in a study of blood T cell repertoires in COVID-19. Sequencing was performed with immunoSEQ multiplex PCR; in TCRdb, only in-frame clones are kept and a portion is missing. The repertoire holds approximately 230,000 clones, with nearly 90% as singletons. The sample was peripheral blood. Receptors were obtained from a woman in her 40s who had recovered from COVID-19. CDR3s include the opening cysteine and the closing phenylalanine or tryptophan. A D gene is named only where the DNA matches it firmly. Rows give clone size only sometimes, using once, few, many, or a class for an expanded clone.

CDR3 DNA: TGTGCCATCAGTGTAAGGCCAGGGGATCAGCCCCAGCATTTT
CDR3 protein: CAISVRPGDQPQHF
V gene: TRBV10-3
clone size: .
J gene: TRBJ1-5
D gene: .

CDR3 DNA: TGTGCTACTTCCCGGGACAGTGACTATGGCTACACCTTC
CDR3 protein: CATSRDSDYGYTF
V gene: TRBV12-5
clone size: .
J gene: TRBJ1-2
D gene: TRBD1

CDR3 DNA: TGTGCCAGTAGGGCTAGCGGGATATACGAGCAGTACTTC
CDR3 protein: CASRASGIYEQYF
V gene: TRBV19
clone size: once
J gene: TRBJ2-7
D gene: TRBD2

CDR3 DNA: TGTGCCAGCAGTGGGGGGACAGGGTGGGGAAACACCATATATTTT
CDR3 protein: CASSGGTGWGNTIYF
V gene: TRBV28
clone size: .
J gene: TRBJ1-3
D gene: TRBD1

CDR3 DNA: TGTGCCAGCACCTACTACAATGAGCAGTTCTTC
CDR3 protein: CASTYYNEQFF
V gene: TRBV12-3/TRBV12-4
clone size: .
J gene: TRBJ2-1
D gene: .

CDR3 DNA: TGTGCCAGCTCACTCGGGGTCGAGCAGTACTTC
CDR3 protein: CASSLGVEQYF
V gene: TRBV18
clone size: once
J gene: TRBJ2-7
D gene: .

CDR3 DNA: TGTGCCAGCAGCTTAGGAGGCCGACAAGAGACCCAGTACTTC
CDR3 protein: CASSLGGRQETQYF
V gene: TRBV7-2
clone size: .
J gene: TRBJ2-5
D gene: .

CDR3 DNA: TGTGCCAGCAGTAGAACAGGGACCTATGGCTACACCTTC
CDR3 protein: CASSRTGTYGYTF
V gene: TRBV12-3/TRBV12-4
clone size: .
J gene: TRBJ1-2
D gene: .

CDR3 DNA: TGTGCCAGCAGTTTCCTAACCCCGACTAGCGGGGCGGGGGAGCAGTACTTC
CDR3 protein: CASSFLTPTSGAGEQYF
V gene: TRBV27
clone size: .
J gene: TRBJ2-7
D gene: TRBD2

CDR3 DNA: TGTGCCAGTAGTATTTCCCTGCGGGGTACGCAGTATTTT
CDR3 protein: CASSISLRGTQYF
V gene: TRBV19
clone size: .
J gene: TRBJ2-3
D gene: .

CDR3 DNA: TGTGCCAGCAGGTCCAGGGGATTTTACGAGCAGTACTTC
CDR3 protein: CASRSRGFYEQYF
V gene: TRBV27
clone size: .
J gene: TRBJ2-7
D gene: .

CDR3 DNA: TGTGCCTGCACCTCGATGGGGGCCCAAGAGACCCAGTACTTC
CDR3 protein: CACTSMGAQETQYF
V gene: TRBV30
clone size: .
J gene: TRBJ2-5
D gene: .

CDR3 DNA: TGTGCCAGCAGCCAAGATACGAGAACAGATACGCAGTATTTT
CDR3 protein: CASSQDTRTDTQYF
V gene: TRBV4-2
clone size: .
J gene: TRBJ2-3
D gene: .

CDR3 DNA: TGTGCCAGTAGTACGACAGTCGCCGGAGCCTACGAGCAGTACTTC
CDR3 protein: CASSTTVAGAYEQYF
V gene: TRBV19
clone size: .
J gene: TRBJ2-7
D gene: .

CDR3 DNA: TGTGCCAGCAGTTACCGGGGGGGAGAGCAGTACTTC
CDR3 protein: CASSYRGGEQYF
V gene: TRBV6-5
clone size: .
J gene: TRBJ2-7
D gene: TRBD2

CDR3 DNA: TGTGCCAGTATTGGGAGGCGGGATCGGAACTCAGAGCAGTTCTTC
CDR3 protein: CASIGRRDRNSEQFF
V gene: TRBV19
clone size: .
J gene: TRBJ2-1
D gene: .

CDR3 DNA: TGCGCCAGCAGCCAAGGAGAGGCGCTCGGGGGCCAGTACTTC
CDR3 protein: CASSQGEALGGQYF
V gene: TRBV4-1
clone size: .
J gene: TRBJ2-5
D gene: .

CDR3 DNA: TGTGCCAGCAGCCCGGGGGGCCCCTACAATGAGCAGTTCTTC
CDR3 protein: CASSPGGPYNEQFF
V gene: TRBV28
clone size: .
J gene: TRBJ2-1
D gene: .

CDR3 DNA: TGTGCCAGTAGTATCTCCTTAGGGGGCCCGGGTGAAAAACTGTTTTTT
CDR3 protein: CASSISLGGPGEKLFF
V gene: TRBV19
clone size: .
J gene: TRBJ1-4
D gene: TRBD1

CDR3 DNA: TGTGCCAGCAGACTGGGGTCAGGGGGACATGGCTACACCTTC
CDR3 protein: CASRLGSGGHGYTF
V gene: TRBV27
clone size: .
J gene: TRBJ1-2
D gene: TRBD1

CDR3 DNA: TGTGCCAGCAGTGTGGACATCGGTTATGGCTACACCTTC
CDR3 protein: CASSVDIGYGYTF
V gene: TRBV6-6
clone size: once
J gene: TRBJ1-2
D gene: .

CDR3 DNA: TGTGCCAGTAGCCGAACAGGGTCCTACGAGCAGTACTTC
CDR3 protein: CASSRTGSYEQYF
V gene: TRBV19
clone size: .
J gene: TRBJ2-7
D gene: .

CDR3 DNA: TGTGCCAGCAGTTTACCCGTGGGCCCTCAGCCCCAGCATTTT
CDR3 protein: CASSLPVGPQPQHF
V gene: TRBV28
clone size: few
J gene: TRBJ1-5
D gene: .

CDR3 DNA: TGCGCCAGCAGCCCCGGACGGGCAGGGGCTGGTGAAGCTTTCTTT
CDR3 protein: CASSPGRAGAGEAFF
V gene: TRBV5-1
clone size: .
J gene: TRBJ1-1
D gene: .

CDR3 DNA: TGCGCCAGCAGCCAAGATCGGTCACAGGCTAAACTTGACTATGGCTACACCTTC
CDR3 protein: CASSQDRSQAKLDYGYTF
V gene: TRBV4-1
clone size: .
J gene: TRBJ1-2
D gene: .

CDR3 DNA: TGTGCCATCTCCGAACGACAGGACTCAACTAATGAAAAACTGTTTTTT
CDR3 protein: CAISERQDSTNEKLFF
V gene: TRBV7-9
clone size: .
J gene: TRBJ1-4
D gene: .

CDR3 DNA: TGCGCCAGCAGCTTGGGACCCCTAGCGGCGGGTGGCAATGAGCAGTTCTTC
CDR3 protein: CASSLGPLAAGGNEQFF
V gene: TRBV5-1
clone size: .
J gene: TRBJ2-1
D gene: TRBD2

CDR3 DNA: TGTGCCAGCAGTGACTCGGCAGGACACGGTGAGCAGTTCTTC
CDR3 protein: CASSDSAGHGEQFF
V gene: TRBV6-4
clone size: .
J gene: TRBJ2-1
D gene: .